Here is one T cell receptor beta chain with its context. Its matching antigen is unknown. The CDR3 extends over 17 amino acids. After removal of 3 bases from V and 7 bases from J, the junction contained 13 bases not matched to a gene. Germline lookup yields CDR1 MGHRA and CDR2 YSYEKL. This record belongs to a study of shared clonotypes between healthy human individuals. Whole-study context: Three plates each covered CD4 naive and memory; CD8 naive two, CD8 memory one. Overall study results and limits: Naive CD4 clonotype sharing across a few donors was around 5.5%. What rarefaction showed was incomplete sorted-subset sequencing despite large depth.

Original analysis: ImmunoSEQ only sent back junction sequences with no quality scores, so filtering was done differently. Profiling relied on immunoSEQ multiplex PCR, and the TCRdb table lists in-frame clones only, not all of them. D and trimming come from the DNA, and the V and J calls and clone size come from that table. Of about 510,000 clones in the sample, 90% to 97% were seen once. The sequencing input was naive CD4+ T cells sorted from blood. Subset of the sample: CD45RA+ positively selected. The TCR sequence derives from a woman in her 30s in good health. This chain uses TRBV4-1 with TRBJ1-2; 11 bases map to TRBD1. In DNA form, the CDR3 reads TGCGCCAGCAGCCATACGAGGACAGGGGGCGACGGGAGTGGCTACACCTTC. Amino acid sequence: CASSHTRTGGDGSGYTF.